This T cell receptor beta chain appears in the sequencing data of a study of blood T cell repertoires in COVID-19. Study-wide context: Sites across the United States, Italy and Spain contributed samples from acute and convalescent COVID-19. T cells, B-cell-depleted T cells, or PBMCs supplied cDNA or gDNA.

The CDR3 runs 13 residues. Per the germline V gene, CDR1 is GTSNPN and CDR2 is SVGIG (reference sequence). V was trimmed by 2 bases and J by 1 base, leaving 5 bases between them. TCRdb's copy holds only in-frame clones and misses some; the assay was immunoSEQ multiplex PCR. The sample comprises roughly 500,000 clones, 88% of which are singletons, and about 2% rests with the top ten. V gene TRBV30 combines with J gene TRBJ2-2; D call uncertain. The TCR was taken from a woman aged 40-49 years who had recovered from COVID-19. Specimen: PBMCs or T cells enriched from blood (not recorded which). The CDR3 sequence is CAWSWQNTGELFF. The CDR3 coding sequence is TGTGCCTGGAGTTGGCAGAACACCGGGGAGCTGTTTTTT.